The 3 T cell receptor beta chains in this list originate from one sample, sequenced in a study of T cell responses to AZD1222 COVID-19 vaccine. Sequenced by immunoSEQ multiplex PCR; TCRdb stores in-frame clones only, minus some. The table shows some 170,000 clones, with 80% to 95% occurring only once. This sample comprised peripheral blood, obtained 28 days after the second dose of the MenACWY control vaccine. All receptors come from an adult who received the MenACWY meningococcal vaccine as a control.

The CDR3, as DNA: TGTGCCAGCAGCCTCCAGCGGGGGGGACTCGCAGATACGCAGTATTTT. It is translated as CASSLQRGGLADTQYF. This chain connects TRBV11-3 to TRBJ2-3, with 10 bases lining up with TRBD2. This CDR3 is built from 16 residues. The germline gives CDR1 SGHNT, CDR2 YENEEA. The V gene end was trimmed by 5 bases and the J gene end by 4 bases; junction bases not matched to a gene: 9.

The rearrangement joins TRBV2 to TRBJ1-5; TRBD1 matches at 11 bases. V shed 9 bases and J 6 bases; nucleotides not matched to a gene: 7. CDR1 SNHLY and CDR2 FYNNEI come from the germline V gene. The CDR3 loop spans 14 amino acids. CDR3 residues: CASLIGTGGQPQHF. Written as DNA, the CDR3 is TGTGCCAGTTTGATTGGGACAGGGGGTCAGCCCCAGCATTTT.

This clone was found once. The chain couples TRBV5-1 to TRBJ2-2; the D is unclear. Trimming took 2 bases from V and 10 from J, leaving 15 bases between them. The CDR3 loop spans 14 amino acids. Germline V gene data show CDR1 as SGHRS and CDR2 as YFSETQ. The CDR3 DNA is TGCGCCAGCAGCTTTACGGTCGGCCAGTCGGAGCTGTTTTTT. This codes for CASSFTVGQSELFF.